These 4 T cell receptor beta chains came from one sample sequenced in a study of radiation and T cells in renal cell carcinoma. The time point here: blood 2 weeks post-SBRT. Treatment given: 15 Gy SBRT to primary tumor, nephrectomy 4 weeks later. Libraries were prepared by immunoSEQ multiplex PCR; TCRdb keeps only in-frame clonotypes and omits some of them. The table has fewer than 150,000 clones, 70% to 90% seen once. The material sequenced was blood, taken from a patient whose treatment included radiotherapy and nephrectomy. These receptors were obtained from a woman between 70 and 85 years old with renal cell carcinoma.

The V call is TRBV28, the J call TRBJ1-2, with D perhaps matching TRBD1 (5 bases). CDR3 length equals 16 residues. The V end lost 4 bases, the J end lost 6 bases, and 21 bases lay between the germline ends. Germline V gene sequence: CDR1 MDHEN, CDR2 SYDVKM. The chain's CDR3 is CASSSPPLVAGDGYTF. The CDR3 DNA is TGTGCCAGCAGTTCCCCTCCACTCGTCGCGGGGGATGGCTACACCTTC.

The chain couples TRBV9 to TRBJ2-2; weak D call: TRBD2 (6 bases). With 1 base removed from V and 1 base from J, the gap between germline ends came to 11 bases. The germline CDR1 and CDR2 sequences are SGDLS and YYNGEE. This CDR3 has 16 amino acids. As DNA, the CDR3 is TGTGCCAGCAGCGTAAGGGCGGGGCAGAACACCGGGGAGCTGTTTTTT. Translating it yields CASSVRAGQNTGELFF.

The rearrangement links TRBV7-6 to TRBJ2-3; D not resolved. The CDR3 spans 15 residues. The V gene lost 3 bases and the J gene lost 0 bases, with 10 bases spanning the gap. The V gene's germline CDR1 is SGHVS and CDR2 FNYEAQ. The CDR3 DNA is TGTGCCAGCAGCTTGGCGACACGTAGCACAGATACGCAGTATTTT. Its translation is CASSLATRSTDTQYF.

This clone was found once. V usage is TRBV30 and J usage is TRBJ1-3; no definite D call. Germline V gene sequence: CDR1 GTSNPN, CDR2 SVGIG (reference sequence). Trimming stripped 1 base from V and 2 bases from J, with 9 bases between. This CDR3 is built from 14 residues. CDR3 bases: TGTGCCTGGAGTGAAGGGAACCCTGGAAACACCATATATTTT. It yields the protein CAWSEGNPGNTIYF.